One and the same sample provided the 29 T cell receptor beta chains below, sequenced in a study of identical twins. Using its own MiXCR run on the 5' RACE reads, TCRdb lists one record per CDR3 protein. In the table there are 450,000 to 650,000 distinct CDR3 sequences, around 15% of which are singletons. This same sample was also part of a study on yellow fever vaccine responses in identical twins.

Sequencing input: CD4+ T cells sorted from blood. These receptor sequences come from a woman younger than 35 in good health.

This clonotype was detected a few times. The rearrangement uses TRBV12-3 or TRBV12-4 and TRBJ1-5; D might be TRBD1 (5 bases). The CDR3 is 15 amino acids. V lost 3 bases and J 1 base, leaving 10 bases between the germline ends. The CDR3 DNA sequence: TGTGCCAGCAGTTTCAGGGAGGCGAGCAATCAGCCCCAGCATTTT. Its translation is CASSFREASNQPQHF.

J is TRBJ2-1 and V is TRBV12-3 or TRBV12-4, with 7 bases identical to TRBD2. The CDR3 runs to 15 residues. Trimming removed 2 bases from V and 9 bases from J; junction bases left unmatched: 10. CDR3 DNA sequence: TGTGCCAGCAGTTTAATGGGGGGGTCCTGGAGTGAGCAGTTCTTC. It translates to CASSLMGGSWSEQFF.

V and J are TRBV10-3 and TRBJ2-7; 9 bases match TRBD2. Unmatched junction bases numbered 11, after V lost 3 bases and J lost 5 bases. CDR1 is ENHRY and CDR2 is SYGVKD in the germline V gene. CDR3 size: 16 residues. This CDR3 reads CAISESVAGGPDEQYF. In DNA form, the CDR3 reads TGTGCCATCAGTGAATCGGTGGCGGGAGGGCCTGACGAGCAGTACTTC.

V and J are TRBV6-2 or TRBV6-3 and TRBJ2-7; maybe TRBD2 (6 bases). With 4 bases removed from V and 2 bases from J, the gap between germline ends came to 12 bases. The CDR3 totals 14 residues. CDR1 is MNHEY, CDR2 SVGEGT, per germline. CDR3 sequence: CASSWGVSTYEQYF. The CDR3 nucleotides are TGTGCCAGCAGTTGGGGGGTCAGCACCTACGAGCAGTACTTC.

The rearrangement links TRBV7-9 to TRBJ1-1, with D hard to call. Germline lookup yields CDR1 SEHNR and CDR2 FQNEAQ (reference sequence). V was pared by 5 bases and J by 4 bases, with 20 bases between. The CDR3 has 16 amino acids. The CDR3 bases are TGTGCCAGCAGCCCCACGCACCTCAAGGTTGGCACTGAAGCTTTCTTT. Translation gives CASSPTHLKVGTEAFF.

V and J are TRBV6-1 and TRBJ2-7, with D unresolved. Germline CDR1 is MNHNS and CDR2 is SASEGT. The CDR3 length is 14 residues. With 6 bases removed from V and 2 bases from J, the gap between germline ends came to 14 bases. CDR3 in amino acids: CASSHTPTAYEQYF. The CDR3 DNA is TGTGCCAGCAGCCACACCCCGACGGCCTACGAGCAGTACTTC.

As DNA, the CDR3 is TGTGCCAGCAGCTTAGCGCGACAAGGGCCTGGGGCCAACGTCCTGACTTTC. Translated, it gives CASSLARQGPGANVLTF. The chain is built from TRBV7-6 and TRBJ2-6; D remains ambiguous. The CDR3 loop spans 17 amino acids. Trimming cost V 0 bases and J 2 bases, with 11 bases left between them. The germline V gene has CDR1 SGHVS and CDR2 FNYEAQ.

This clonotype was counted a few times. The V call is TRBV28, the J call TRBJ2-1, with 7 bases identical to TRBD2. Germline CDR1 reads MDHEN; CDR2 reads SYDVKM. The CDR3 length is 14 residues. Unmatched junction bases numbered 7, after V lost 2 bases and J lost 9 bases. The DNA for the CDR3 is TGTGCCAGCAGTTTACCCGGGACTATTCTTGAGCAGTTCTTC. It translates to CASSLPGTILEQFF.

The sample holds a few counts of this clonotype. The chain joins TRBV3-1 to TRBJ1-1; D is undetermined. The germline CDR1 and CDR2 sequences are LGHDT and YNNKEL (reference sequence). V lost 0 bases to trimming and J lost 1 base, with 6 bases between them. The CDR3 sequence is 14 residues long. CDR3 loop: CASSQENPNTEAFF. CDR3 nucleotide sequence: TGTGCCAGCAGCCAAGAGAATCCGAACACTGAAGCTTTCTTT. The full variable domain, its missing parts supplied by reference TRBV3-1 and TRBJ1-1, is DTAVSQTPKYLVTQMGNDKSIKCEQNLGHDTMYWYKQDSKKFLKIMFSYNNKELIINETVPNRFSPKSPDKAHLNLHINSLELGDSAVYFCASSQENPNTEAFFGQGTRLTVV.

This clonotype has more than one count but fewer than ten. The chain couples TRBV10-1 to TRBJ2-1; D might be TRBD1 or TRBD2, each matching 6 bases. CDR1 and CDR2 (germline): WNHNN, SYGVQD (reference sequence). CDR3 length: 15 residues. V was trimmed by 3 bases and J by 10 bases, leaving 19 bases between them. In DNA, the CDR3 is TGCGCCAGCAGTGAATTGGGGGGCTCCCGTAGGGAGCAGTTCTTC. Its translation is CASSELGGSRREQFF.

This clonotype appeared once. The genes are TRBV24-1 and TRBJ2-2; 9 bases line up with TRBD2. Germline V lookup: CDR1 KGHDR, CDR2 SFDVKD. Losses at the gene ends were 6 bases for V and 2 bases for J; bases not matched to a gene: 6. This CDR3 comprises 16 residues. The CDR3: CATSTLAGSNTGELFF. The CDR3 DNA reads TGTGCCACCAGTACCCTAGCGGGAAGCAACACCGGGGAGCTGTTTTTT.

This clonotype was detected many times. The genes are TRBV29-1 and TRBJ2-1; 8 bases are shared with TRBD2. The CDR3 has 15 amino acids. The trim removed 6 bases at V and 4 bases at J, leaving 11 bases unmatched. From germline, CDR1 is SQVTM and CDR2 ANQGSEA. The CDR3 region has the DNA TGCAGCGTCTCCCGCGGGGGGACTGGATACAATGAGCAGTTCTTC. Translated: CSVSRGGTGYNEQFF.

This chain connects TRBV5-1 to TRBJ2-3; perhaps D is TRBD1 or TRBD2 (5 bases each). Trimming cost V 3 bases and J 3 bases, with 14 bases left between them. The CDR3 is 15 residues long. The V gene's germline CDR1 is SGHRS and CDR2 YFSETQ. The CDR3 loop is CASSWGTTGTDTQYF. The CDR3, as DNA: TGCGCCAGCAGCTGGGGGACCACGGGGACAGATACGCAGTATTTT.

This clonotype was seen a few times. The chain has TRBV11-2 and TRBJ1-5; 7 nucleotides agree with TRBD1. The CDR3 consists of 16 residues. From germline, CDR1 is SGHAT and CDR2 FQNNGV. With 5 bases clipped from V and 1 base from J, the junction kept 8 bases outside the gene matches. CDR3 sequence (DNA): TGTGCCAGCAGCCCCCAGACAGGGCTGAGCAATCAGCCCCAGCATTTT. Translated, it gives CASSPQTGLSNQPQHF.

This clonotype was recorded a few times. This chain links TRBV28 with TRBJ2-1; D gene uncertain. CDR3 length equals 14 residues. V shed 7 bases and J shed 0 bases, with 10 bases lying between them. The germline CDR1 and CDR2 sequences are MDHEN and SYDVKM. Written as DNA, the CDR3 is TGTGCCAGCATTACAGCGAGCTCCTACAATGAGCAGTTCTTC. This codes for CASITASSYNEQFF.

CDR3 DNA: TGTGCCAGCAGACGGACAGGGGGCGAATATAATGGCTACACCTTC. This encodes CASRRTGGEYNGYTF. The V and J genes are TRBV28 and TRBJ1-2, with 11 bases identical to TRBD1. The trim removed 6 bases at V and 6 bases at J, leaving 9 bases unmatched. The CDR3 extends over 15 amino acids. The germline V gene encodes CDR1 MDHEN and CDR2 SYDVKM.

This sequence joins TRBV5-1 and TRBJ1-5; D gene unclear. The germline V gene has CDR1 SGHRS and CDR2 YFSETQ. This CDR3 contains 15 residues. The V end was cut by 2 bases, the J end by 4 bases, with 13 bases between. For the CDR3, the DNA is TGCGCCAGCAGCTTCTCAGGAGGTGTTAATCAGCCCCAGCATTTT. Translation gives CASSFSGGVNQPQHF.

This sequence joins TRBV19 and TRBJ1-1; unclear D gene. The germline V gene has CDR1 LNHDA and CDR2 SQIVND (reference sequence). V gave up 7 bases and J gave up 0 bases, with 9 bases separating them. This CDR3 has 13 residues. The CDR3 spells CASTRLLNTEAFF. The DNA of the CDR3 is TGTGCCAGTACCCGGCTCTTGAACACTGAAGCTTTCTTT.

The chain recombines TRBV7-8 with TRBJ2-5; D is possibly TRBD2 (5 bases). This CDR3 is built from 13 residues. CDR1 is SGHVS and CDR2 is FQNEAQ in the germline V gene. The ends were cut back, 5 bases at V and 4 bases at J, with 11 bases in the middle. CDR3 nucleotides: TGTGCCAGCAGCAGAGTCCGGGGAGAGACCCAGTACTTC. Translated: CASSRVRGETQYF.

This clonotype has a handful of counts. CDR3 DNA: TGTGCCAGCAGTTTCGAAAGGGGTCCCTACGAGCAGTACTTC. This translates into CASSFERGPYEQYF. The rearrangement uses TRBV12-3 or TRBV12-4 and TRBJ2-7, with D possibly matching TRBD1 (5 bases). The CDR3 has 14 residues. V lost 3 bases and J lost 2, with 11 bases in between.

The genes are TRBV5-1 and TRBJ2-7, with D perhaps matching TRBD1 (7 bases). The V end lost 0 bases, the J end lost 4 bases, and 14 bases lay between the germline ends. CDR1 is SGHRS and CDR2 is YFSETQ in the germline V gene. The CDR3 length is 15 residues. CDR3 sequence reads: CASSLVGGGAYEQYF. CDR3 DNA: TGCGCCAGCAGCTTGGTCGGAGGGGGCGCATACGAGCAGTACTTC.

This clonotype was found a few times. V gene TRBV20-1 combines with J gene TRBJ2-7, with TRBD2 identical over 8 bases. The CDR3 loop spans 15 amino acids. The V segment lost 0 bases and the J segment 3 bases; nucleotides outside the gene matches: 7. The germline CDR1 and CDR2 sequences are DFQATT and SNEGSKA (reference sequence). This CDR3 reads CSARDPISGSYEQYF. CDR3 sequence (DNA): TGCAGTGCTAGAGACCCGATCAGCGGGAGCTACGAGCAGTACTTC.

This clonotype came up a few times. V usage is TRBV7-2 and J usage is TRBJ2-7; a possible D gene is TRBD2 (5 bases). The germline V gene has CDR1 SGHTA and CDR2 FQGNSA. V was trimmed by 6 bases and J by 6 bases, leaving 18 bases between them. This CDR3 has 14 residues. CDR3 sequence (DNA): TGTGCCAGCAGTCGCACTAGGATTGCCCGCGAGCAGTACTTC. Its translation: CASSRTRIAREQYF.

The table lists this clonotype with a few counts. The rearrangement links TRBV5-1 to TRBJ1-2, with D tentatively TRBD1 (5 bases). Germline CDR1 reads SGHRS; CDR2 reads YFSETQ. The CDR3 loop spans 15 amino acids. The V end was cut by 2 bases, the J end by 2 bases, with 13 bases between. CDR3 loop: CASSFGGSSNYGYTF. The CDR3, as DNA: TGCGCCAGCAGCTTCGGGGGTAGTTCGAACTATGGCTACACCTTC.

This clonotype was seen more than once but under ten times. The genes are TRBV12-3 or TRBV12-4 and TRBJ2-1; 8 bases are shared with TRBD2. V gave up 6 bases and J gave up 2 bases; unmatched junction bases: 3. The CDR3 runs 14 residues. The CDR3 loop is CASRGLEAYNEQFF. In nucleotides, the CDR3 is TGTGCCAGCAGGGGACTAGAGGCCTACAATGAGCAGTTCTTC.

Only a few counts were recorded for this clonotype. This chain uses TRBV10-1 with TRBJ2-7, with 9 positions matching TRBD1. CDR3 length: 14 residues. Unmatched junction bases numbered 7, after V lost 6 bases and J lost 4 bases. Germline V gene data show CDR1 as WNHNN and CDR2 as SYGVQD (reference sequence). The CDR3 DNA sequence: TGCGCCAGCAGCGCTGGACAGGGGAAATACGAGCAGTACTTC. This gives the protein CASSAGQGKYEQYF.

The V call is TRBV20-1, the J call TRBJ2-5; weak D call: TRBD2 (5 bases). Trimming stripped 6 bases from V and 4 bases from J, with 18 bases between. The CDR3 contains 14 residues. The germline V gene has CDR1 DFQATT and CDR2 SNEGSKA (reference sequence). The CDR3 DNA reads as TGCAGTGCCCCCCTCATGAGGGTAGGAGAGACCCAGTACTTC. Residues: CSAPLMRVGETQYF.

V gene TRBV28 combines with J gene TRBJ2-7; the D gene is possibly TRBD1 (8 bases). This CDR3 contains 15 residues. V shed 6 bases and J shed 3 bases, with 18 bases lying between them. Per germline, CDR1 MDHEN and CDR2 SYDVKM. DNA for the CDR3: TGTGCCAGCAGAGGCCTACAGGGGGGGATCTACGAGCAGTACTTC. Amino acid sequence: CASRGLQGGIYEQYF.

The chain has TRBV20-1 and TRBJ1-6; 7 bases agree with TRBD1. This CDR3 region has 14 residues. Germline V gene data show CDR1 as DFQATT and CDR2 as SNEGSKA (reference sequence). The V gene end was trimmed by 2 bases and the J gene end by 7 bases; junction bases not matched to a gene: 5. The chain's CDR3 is CSARSQGGNSPLHF. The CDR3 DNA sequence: TGCAGTGCTAGAAGCCAGGGGGGCAATTCACCCCTCCACTTT.